Listed below are T cell receptor beta chains from one sample, sequenced in a study of CD8 T cells in Susac syndrome. TCRdb independently ran MiXCR on the immunoSEQ multiplex PCR reads; one entry per CDR3 protein. Among around 130,000 distinct CDR3 sequences, roughly 94% were seen once, and the ten largest hold around 0.27%. The sample was CD8+ T cells from PBMCs. The receptor set was obtained from a human donor with Susac syndrome. CDR3s include the opening cysteine and the closing phenylalanine or tryptophan. The order of the fields is clone size, V gene, J gene, CDR3 protein. Part of the rows lack a size; the others show once, few, many or a class for expanded clones.

clone_size: -
v_call: TRBV29-1
j_call: TRBJ1-1
cdr3_aa: CSVHKGNTEAFF

clone_size: once
v_call: TRBV9
j_call: TRBJ2-7
cdr3_aa: CASSVWGGDSDEQYF

clone_size: -
v_call: TRBV4-1
j_call: TRBJ1-5
cdr3_aa: CASSQEKWSDQPQHF

clone_size: -
v_call: TRBV9
j_call: TRBJ2-7
cdr3_aa: CASSRSSAGSYEQYF

clone_size: -
v_call: TRBV5-4
j_call: TRBJ1-2
cdr3_aa: CASSFPRQGYGYTF

clone_size: -
v_call: TRBV4-2
j_call: TRBJ2-5
cdr3_aa: CASSRISGAQETQYF

clone_size: -
v_call: TRBV7-9
j_call: TRBJ1-6
cdr3_aa: CASSSNRSYNSPLHF

clone_size: -
v_call: TRBV29-1
j_call: TRBJ1-5
cdr3_aa: CSVEEGREGQPQHF

clone_size: -
v_call: TRBV9
j_call: TRBJ2-3
cdr3_aa: CASSVGGSGADTQYF

clone_size: -
v_call: TRBV12-3/TRBV12-4
j_call: TRBJ2-5
cdr3_aa: CASSLGAPRGEYF

clone_size: -
v_call: TRBV11-3
j_call: TRBJ2-3
cdr3_aa: CASSLEPDTQYF

clone_size: -
v_call: TRBV7-9
j_call: TRBJ2-3
cdr3_aa: CASSMTSTDTQYF

clone_size: -
v_call: TRBV5-6
j_call: TRBJ2-1
cdr3_aa: CASSQLVTEQFF

clone_size: -
v_call: TRBV4-1
j_call: TRBJ2-7
cdr3_aa: CASSQDPGGGAGYEQYF

clone_size: -
v_call: TRBV4-1
j_call: TRBJ2-7
cdr3_aa: CASSQDGYEQYF

clone_size: -
v_call: TRBV5-6
j_call: TRBJ1-1
cdr3_aa: CASSIGDGEAFF

clone_size: -
v_call: TRBV29-1
j_call: TRBJ2-7
cdr3_aa: CSALDPGFEQYF

clone_size: -
v_call: TRBV30
j_call: TRBJ2-7
cdr3_aa: CAWSGMSEQYF

clone_size: -
v_call: TRBV7-6
j_call: TRBJ2-7
cdr3_aa: CASSLGQGSSYEQYF

clone_size: -
v_call: TRBV3-1
j_call: TRBJ1-1
cdr3_aa: CASSQADGGSDTEAFF

clone_size: -
v_call: TRBV5-4
j_call: TRBJ2-3
cdr3_aa: CASSRVGDTDTQYF

clone_size: -
v_call: TRBV12-5
j_call: TRBJ1-1
cdr3_aa: CASGLPALGDTEAFF

clone_size: -
v_call: TRBV27
j_call: TRBJ1-6
cdr3_aa: CASSLAQINSPLHF

clone_size: -
v_call: TRBV9
j_call: TRBJ1-1
cdr3_aa: CASSEEGNTEAFF

clone_size: -
v_call: TRBV20-1
j_call: TRBJ2-5
cdr3_aa: CSALRRQGRVQETQYF

clone_size: -
v_call: TRBV4-1
j_call: TRBJ1-1
cdr3_aa: CASSQKLGGNTEAFF

clone_size: -
v_call: TRBV9
j_call: TRBJ1-3
cdr3_aa: CASSALDGNTIYF

clone_size: once
v_call: TRBV5-4
j_call: TRBJ2-2
cdr3_aa: CASRIRGDTGELFF

clone_size: -
v_call: TRBV4-1
j_call: TRBJ2-2
cdr3_aa: CASSQEPGPGELFF

clone_size: -
v_call: TRBV5-1
j_call: TRBJ2-1
cdr3_aa: CASSVRDSTVNEQFF

clone_size: -
v_call: TRBV6-5
j_call: TRBJ1-2
cdr3_aa: CASRGQGYGYTF

clone_size: -
v_call: TRBV19
j_call: TRBJ1-5
cdr3_aa: CASIASGSWGNQPQHF

clone_size: once
v_call: TRBV4-1
j_call: TRBJ2-5
cdr3_aa: CASSQDGVQGTEETQYF

clone_size: -
v_call: TRBV12-5
j_call: TRBJ2-1
cdr3_aa: CASGAGGSYNEQFF

clone_size: -
v_call: TRBV5-1
j_call: TRBJ2-5
cdr3_aa: CASSLPGLAAETQYF

clone_size: -
v_call: TRBV19
j_call: TRBJ1-1
cdr3_aa: CASSMGGAGTEAFF

clone_size: -
v_call: TRBV3-1
j_call: TRBJ1-2
cdr3_aa: CASGQVRSLGYTF

clone_size: -
v_call: TRBV7-9
j_call: TRBJ1-5
cdr3_aa: CASSSDGNQPQHF

clone_size: -
v_call: TRBV9
j_call: TRBJ2-3
cdr3_aa: CASSVGQDTQYF

clone_size: -
v_call: TRBV11-2
j_call: TRBJ2-3
cdr3_aa: CASSSLAGAYTDTQYF

clone_size: -
v_call: TRBV6-5
j_call: TRBJ1-4
cdr3_aa: CASSAGGENEKLFF

clone_size: -
v_call: TRBV28
j_call: TRBJ2-1
cdr3_aa: CASRELAGGDEQFF

clone_size: -
v_call: TRBV29-1
j_call: TRBJ2-7
cdr3_aa: CSVAGLDSYEQYF

clone_size: -
v_call: TRBV20-1
j_call: TRBJ2-1
cdr3_aa: CSARDLRLGSRSYNEQFF

clone_size: -
v_call: TRBV11-2
j_call: TRBJ1-1
cdr3_aa: CASSLVEKVAFF

clone_size: -
v_call: TRBV5-5
j_call: TRBJ1-2
cdr3_aa: CASSFGRTGTNYGYTF

clone_size: -
v_call: TRBV4-2
j_call: TRBJ2-5
cdr3_aa: CASSQERDRGMLETQYF

clone_size: -
v_call: TRBV12-3/TRBV12-4
j_call: TRBJ2-1
cdr3_aa: CASSLLLVWNEQFF

clone_size: -
v_call: TRBV27
j_call: TRBJ1-2
cdr3_aa: CASSWTGTGYGYTF

clone_size: -
v_call: TRBV29-1
j_call: TRBJ1-2
cdr3_aa: CSVEDGRNYGYTF

clone_size: -
v_call: TRBV6-4
j_call: TRBJ2-2
cdr3_aa: CATGQGATGELFF

clone_size: -
v_call: TRBV9
j_call: TRBJ2-7
cdr3_aa: CASSVEGQASYEQYF

clone_size: -
v_call: TRBV5-4
j_call: TRBJ1-1
cdr3_aa: CASSPDRGRVTEAFF

clone_size: -
v_call: TRBV28
j_call: TRBJ1-4
cdr3_aa: CASRPVSTNEKLFF

clone_size: -
v_call: TRBV4-1
j_call: TRBJ1-5
cdr3_aa: CASSQADRGDQPQHF

clone_size: -
v_call: TRBV5-6
j_call: TRBJ2-7
cdr3_aa: CASSHSYEQYF

clone_size: -
v_call: TRBV4-2
j_call: TRBJ2-7
cdr3_aa: CASSQLKQGEGGEQYF